These T cell receptor beta chains were read from a single sample in a study of OX40 agonist ivuxolimab in advanced cancers. Measured with immunoSEQ multiplex PCR; TCRdb has only the in-frame clones, and not every one. The data show about 100,000 clones, roughly 93% seen once. The sample in question was CD4+ or CD8+ T cells sorted from blood, obtained in a trial of the OX40 agonist ivuxolimab. The source is an adult with an advanced solid tumor such as melanoma, head and neck, liver or kidney cancer. Each CDR3 is given without its conserved first and last residue.

>TRBV5-1|TRBJ2-3
ASSTTTDTQY
>TRBV2|TRBJ2-2
ASSEISLAGAGELF
>TRBV15|TRBJ2-7
ATSSPGQNAYEQY
>TRBV11-2|TRBJ2-2
ASSVGENTGELF
>TRBV19|TRBJ1-5
ASSIGDRRRDSQPQH
>TRBV7-2|TRBJ1-4
ASSSQGATNEKLF
>TRBV4-3|TRBJ2-3
ASSQEGRREGLDTQY
>TRBV5-4|TRBJ2-3
ASSLASYSTDTQY
>TRBV18|TRBJ2-7
ASSPTTGEYEQY
>TRBV7-2|TRBJ2-5
ASSLAPLAIETQY
>TRBV19|TRBJ2-6
ASRPPHREGANVLT
>TRBV2|TRBJ1-1
ASSVQGRDTEAF